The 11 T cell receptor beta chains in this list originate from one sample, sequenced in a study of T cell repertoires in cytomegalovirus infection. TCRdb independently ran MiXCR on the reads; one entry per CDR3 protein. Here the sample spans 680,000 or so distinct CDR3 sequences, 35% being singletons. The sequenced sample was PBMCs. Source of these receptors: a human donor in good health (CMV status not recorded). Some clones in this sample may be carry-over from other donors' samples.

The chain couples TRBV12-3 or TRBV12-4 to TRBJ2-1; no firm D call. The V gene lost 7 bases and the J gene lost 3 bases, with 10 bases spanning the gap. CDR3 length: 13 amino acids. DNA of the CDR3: TGTGCCAGCAAGGGTAGCAGCTACAATGAGCAGTTCTTC. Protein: CASKGSSYNEQFF.

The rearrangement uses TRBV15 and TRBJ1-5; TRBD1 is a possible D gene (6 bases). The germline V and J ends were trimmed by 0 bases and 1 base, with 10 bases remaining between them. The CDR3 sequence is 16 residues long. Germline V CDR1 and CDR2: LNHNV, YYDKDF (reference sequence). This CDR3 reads CATSRDGGWSNQPQHF. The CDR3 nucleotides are TGTGCCACCAGCAGAGATGGGGGCTGGAGCAATCAGCCCCAGCATTTT. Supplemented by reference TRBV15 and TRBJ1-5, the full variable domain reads DAMVIQNPRYQVTQFGKPVTLSCSQTLNHNVMYWYQQKSSQAPKLLFHYYDKDFNNEADTPDNFQSRRPNTSFCFLDIRSPGLGDTAMYLCATSRDGGWSNQPQHFGDGTRLSIL.

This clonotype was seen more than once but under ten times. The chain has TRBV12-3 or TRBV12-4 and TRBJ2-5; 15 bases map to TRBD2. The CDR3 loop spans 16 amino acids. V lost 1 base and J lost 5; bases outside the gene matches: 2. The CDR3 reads CASSLGTSGGEETQYF. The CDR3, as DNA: TGTGCCAGCAGTTTAGGGACTAGCGGGGGGGAGGAGACCCAGTACTTC.

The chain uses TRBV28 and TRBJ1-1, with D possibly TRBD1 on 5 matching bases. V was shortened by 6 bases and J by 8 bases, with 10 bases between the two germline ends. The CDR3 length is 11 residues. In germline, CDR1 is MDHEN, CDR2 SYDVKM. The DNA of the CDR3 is TGTGCCAGCAGAACCGGACAAGAAGCTTTCTTT. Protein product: CASRTGQEAFF. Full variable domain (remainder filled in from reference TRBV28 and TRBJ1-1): DVKVTQSSRYLVKRTGEKVFLECVQDMDHENMFWYRQDPGLGLRLIYFSYDVKMKEKGDIPEGYSVSREKKERFSLILESASTNQTSMYLCASRTGQEAFFGQGTRLTVV.

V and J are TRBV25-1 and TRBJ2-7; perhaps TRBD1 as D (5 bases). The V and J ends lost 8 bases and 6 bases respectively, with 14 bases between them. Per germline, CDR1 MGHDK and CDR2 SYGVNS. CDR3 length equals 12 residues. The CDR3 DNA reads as TGTGCCAGCTCAAGTTCCAGGGCCGAGCAGTACTTC. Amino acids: CASSSSRAEQYF.

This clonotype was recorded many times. The CDR3 spells CASSLTGINQPQHF. The CDR3 region has the DNA TGTGCCAGCAGTTTGACAGGGATAAATCAGCCCCAGCATTTT. This chain joins TRBV27 and TRBJ1-5; 7 nucleotides agree with TRBD1. The CDR3 contains 14 residues. CDR1 MNHEY and CDR2 SMNVEV come from the germline V gene (reference sequence). V dropped 3 bases and J dropped 4; count of bases not matched to a gene: 3.

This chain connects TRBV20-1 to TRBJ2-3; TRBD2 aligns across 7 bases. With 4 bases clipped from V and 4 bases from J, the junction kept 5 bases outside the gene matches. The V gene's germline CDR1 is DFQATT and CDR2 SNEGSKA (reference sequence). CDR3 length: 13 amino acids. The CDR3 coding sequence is TGCAGTGCTATACGGACTAGTCCAGATACGCAGTATTTT. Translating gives CSAIRTSPDTQYF.

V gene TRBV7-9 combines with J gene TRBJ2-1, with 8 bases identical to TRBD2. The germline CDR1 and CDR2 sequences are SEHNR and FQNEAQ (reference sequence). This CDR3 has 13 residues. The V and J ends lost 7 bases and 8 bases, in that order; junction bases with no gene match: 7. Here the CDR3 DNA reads TGTGCCAGCACTACCTCGGGGGGGCATGAGCAGTTCTTC. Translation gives CASTTSGGHEQFF.

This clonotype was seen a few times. The CDR3 protein is CASTTGTVPYEQYF. The CDR3 DNA reads as TGTGCCAGCACAACCGGGACGGTCCCCTACGAGCAGTACTTC. The J gene is TRBJ2-7, the V gene TRBV28; D might be TRBD1 or TRBD2, each matching 5 bases. Per germline, CDR1 MDHEN and CDR2 SYDVKM. Trimming shortened V by 7 bases and J by 2 bases, and 15 bases separated the two germline ends. The CDR3 is 14 amino acids.

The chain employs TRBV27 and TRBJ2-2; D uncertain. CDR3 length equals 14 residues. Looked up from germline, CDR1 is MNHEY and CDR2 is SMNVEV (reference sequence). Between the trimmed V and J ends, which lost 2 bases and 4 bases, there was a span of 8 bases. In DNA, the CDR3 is TGTGCCAGCAGTTTACCACAGCCCACCGGGGAGCTGTTTTTT. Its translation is CASSLPQPTGELFF.

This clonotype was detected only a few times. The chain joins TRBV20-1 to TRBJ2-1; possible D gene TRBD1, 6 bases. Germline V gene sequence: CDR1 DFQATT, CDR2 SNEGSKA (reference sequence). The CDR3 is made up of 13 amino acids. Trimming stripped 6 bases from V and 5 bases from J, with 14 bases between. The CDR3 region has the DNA TGCAGTGCAAACACCGGACAGAACAATGAGCAGTTCTTC. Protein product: CSANTGQNNEQFF.